The T cell receptor (delta chain) under discussion was sequenced for a study of Vδ1+ human thymocytes. Extracted RNA was reverse transcribed into cDNA. Pooled V-gene forward primers with one constant-region reverse primer generated the CDR3 amplicons by multiplex PCR. TCRdb called clones from the multiplex PCR reads again using CATT. This table has roughly 76,000 delta-chain clones, about 35% appearing once. Study-wide results and limits: Highly polyclonal TRG and TRD repertoires with Gaussian CDR3 length distributions appeared in thymus.

Concerning this clone itself: Its antigen is currently unknown.

CDR3 length: 17 residues. V was shortened by 2 bases and J by 2 bases, with 18 bases between the two germline ends. Germline CDR1 reads TSWWSYY; CDR2 reads QGS. The sequence was collected from a boy under three years old who had congenital heart surgery. The specimen sequenced was Vdelta1+ gamma-delta thymocytes from the thymus. Stated subset: FACS-sorted CD3+ TCRalphabeta- TCRVdelta1+ TCRVdelta2- thymocytes. The rearrangement joins TRDV1 to TRDJ1; D is possibly TRDD3 (6 bases). The CDR3 sequence: CALGEEARGTGTDKLIF. DNA for the CDR3: TGTGCTCTTGGGGAAGAAGCACGTGGTACTGGGACCGATAAACTCATCTTT.